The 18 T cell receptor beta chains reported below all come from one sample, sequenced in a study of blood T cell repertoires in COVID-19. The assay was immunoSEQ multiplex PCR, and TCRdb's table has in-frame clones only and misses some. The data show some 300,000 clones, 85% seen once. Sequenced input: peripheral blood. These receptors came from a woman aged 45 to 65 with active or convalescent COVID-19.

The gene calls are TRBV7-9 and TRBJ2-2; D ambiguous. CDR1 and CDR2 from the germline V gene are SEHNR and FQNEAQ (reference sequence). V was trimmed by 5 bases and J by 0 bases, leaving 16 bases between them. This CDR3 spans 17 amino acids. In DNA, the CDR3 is TGTGCCAGCAGCCCCCAACATCTGCCCTCGAACACCGGGGAGCTGTTTTTT. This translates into CASSPQHLPSNTGELFF.

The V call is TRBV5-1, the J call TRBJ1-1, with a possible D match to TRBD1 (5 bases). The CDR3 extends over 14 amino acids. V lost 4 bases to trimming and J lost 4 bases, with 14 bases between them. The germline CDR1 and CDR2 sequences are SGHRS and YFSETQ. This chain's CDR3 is CASSISGQVTEAFF. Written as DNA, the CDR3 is TGCGCCAGCAGCATTTCAGGGCAGGTCACTGAAGCTTTCTTT.

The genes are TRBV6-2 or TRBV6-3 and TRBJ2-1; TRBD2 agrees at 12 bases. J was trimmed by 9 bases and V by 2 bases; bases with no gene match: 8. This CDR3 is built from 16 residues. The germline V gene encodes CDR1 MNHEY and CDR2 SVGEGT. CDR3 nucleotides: TGTGCCAGCAGTTACCCTAGCGGGGGGGGGCTAGCTGAGCAGTTCTTC. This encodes CASSYPSGGGLAEQFF.

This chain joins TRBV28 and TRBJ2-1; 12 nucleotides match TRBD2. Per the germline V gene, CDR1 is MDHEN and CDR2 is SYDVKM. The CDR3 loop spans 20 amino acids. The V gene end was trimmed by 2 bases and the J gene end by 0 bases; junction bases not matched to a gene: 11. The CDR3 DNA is TGTGCCAGCAGTTTAAGGACTAGCGGGGCCACGCCAAACTCCTACAATGAGCAGTTCTTC. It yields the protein CASSLRTSGATPNSYNEQFF.

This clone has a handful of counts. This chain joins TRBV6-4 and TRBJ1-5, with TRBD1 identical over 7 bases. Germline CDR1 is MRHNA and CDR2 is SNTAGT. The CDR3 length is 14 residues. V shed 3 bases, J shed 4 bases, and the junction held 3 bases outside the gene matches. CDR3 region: CASSDKQGNQPQHF. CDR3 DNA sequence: TGTGCCAGCAGTGATAAACAGGGGAATCAGCCCCAGCATTTT.

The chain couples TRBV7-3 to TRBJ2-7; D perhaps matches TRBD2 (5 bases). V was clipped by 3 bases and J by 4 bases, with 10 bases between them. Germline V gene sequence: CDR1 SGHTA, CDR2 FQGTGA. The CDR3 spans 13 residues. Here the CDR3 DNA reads TGTGCCAGCAGCTTGGGTCGGACTTACGAGCAGTACTTC. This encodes CASSLGRTYEQYF.

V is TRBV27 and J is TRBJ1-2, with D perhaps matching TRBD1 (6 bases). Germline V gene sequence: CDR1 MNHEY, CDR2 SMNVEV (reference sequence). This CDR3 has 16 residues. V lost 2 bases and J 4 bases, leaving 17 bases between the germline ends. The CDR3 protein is CASSLRGGALTYGYTF. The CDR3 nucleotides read TGTGCCAGCAGTTTAAGGGGGGGGGCTCTCACCTATGGCTACACCTTC.

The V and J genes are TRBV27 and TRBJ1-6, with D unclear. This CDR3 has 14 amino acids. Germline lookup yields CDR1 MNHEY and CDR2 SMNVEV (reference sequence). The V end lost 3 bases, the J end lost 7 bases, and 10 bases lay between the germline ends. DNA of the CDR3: TGTGCCAGCAGTTTTTCGGCGGAGAATTCACCCCTCCACTTT. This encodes CASSFSAENSPLHF.

Here the CDR3 reads CASSLTSGTPYEQYF. The CDR3, as DNA: TGCGCCAGCAGCCTAACTAGCGGGACTCCCTACGAGCAGTACTTC. The chain employs TRBV5-1 and TRBJ2-7; TRBD2 aligns across 10 bases. CDR3 length equals 15 residues. V trimming: 4 bases; J trimming: 2 bases; junction bases outside the gene matches: 6. The germline V gene encodes CDR1 SGHRS and CDR2 YFSETQ. The complete variable domain, with remaining parts taken from reference TRBV5-1 and TRBJ2-7, reads KAGVTQTPRYLIKTRGQQVTLSCSPISGHRSVSWYQQTPGQGLQFLFEYFSETQRNKGNFPGRFSGRQFSNSRSEMNVSTLELGDSALYLCASSLTSGTPYEQYFGPGTRLTVT.

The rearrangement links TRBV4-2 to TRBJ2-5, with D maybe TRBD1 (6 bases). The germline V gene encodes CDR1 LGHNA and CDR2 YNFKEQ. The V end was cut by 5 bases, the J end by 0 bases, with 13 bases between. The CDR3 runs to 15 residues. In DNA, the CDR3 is TGTGCCAGCAGCAGGGACATGCGAGACCAAGAGACCCAGTACTTC. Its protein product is CASSRDMRDQETQYF.

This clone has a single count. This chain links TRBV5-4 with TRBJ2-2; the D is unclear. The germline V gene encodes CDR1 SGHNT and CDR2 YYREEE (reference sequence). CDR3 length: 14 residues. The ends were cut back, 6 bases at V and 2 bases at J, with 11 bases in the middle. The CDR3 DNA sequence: TGTGCCAGCATGCCGACTCGTAACACCGGGGAGCTGTTTTTT. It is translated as CASMPTRNTGELFF.

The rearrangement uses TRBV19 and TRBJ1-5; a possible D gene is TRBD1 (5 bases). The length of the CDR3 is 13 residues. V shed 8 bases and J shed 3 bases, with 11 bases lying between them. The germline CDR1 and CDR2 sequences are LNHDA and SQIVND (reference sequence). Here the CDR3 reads CASSWGDNQPQHF. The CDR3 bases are TGTGCCAGTTCTTGGGGGGACAATCAGCCCCAGCATTTT.

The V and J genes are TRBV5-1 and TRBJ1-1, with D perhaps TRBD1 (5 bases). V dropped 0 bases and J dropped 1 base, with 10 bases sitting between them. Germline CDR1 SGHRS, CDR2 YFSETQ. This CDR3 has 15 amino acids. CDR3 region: CASSLVGRENTEAFF. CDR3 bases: TGCGCCAGCAGCTTGGTGGGCAGGGAGAACACTGAAGCTTTCTTT. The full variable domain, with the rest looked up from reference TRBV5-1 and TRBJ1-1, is KAGVTQTPRYLIKTRGQQVTLSCSPISGHRSVSWYQQTPGQGLQFLFEYFSETQRNKGNFPGRFSGRQFSNSRSEMNVSTLELGDSALYLCASSLVGRENTEAFFGQGTRLTVV.

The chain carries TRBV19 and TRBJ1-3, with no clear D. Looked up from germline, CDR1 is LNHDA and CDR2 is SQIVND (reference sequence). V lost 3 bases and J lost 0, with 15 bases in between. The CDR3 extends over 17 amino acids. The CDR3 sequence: CASSIFLGSHSGNTIYF. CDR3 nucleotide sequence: TGTGCCAGTAGTATCTTTTTGGGCAGCCACTCTGGAAACACCATATATTTT.

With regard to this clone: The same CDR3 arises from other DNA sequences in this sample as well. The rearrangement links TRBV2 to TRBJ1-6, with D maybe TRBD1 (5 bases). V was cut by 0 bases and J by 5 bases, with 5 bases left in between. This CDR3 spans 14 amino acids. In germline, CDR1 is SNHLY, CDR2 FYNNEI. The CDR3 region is CASSEAGDNSPLHF. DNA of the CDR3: TGTGCCAGCAGTGAAGCAGGGGATAATTCACCCCTCCACTTT.

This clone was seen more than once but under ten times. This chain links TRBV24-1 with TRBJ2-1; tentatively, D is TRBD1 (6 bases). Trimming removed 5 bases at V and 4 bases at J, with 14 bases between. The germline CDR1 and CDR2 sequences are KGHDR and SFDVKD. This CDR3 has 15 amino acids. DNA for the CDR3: TGTGCCACCAGTGGGAACAGGGTGGGTTACAATGAGCAGTTCTTC. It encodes CATSGNRVGYNEQFF.

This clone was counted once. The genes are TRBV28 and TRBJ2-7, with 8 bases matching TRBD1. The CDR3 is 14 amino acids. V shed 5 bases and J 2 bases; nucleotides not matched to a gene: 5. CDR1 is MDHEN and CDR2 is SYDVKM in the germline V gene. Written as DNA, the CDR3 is TGTGCCAGCAGTGAGGACAGGGAAACCTACGAGCAGTACTTC. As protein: CASSEDRETYEQYF.

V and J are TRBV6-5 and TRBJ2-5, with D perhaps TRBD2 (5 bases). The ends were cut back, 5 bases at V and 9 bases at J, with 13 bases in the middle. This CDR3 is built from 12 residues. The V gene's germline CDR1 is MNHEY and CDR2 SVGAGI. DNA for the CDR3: TGTGCCAGCAGTCCCCGGAACGGGGCCCAGTACTTC. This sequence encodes CASSPRNGAQYF.